This T cell receptor (beta chain) appears in the sequencing data of a study of shared clonotypes between healthy human individuals. Naive CD8 cells, CD45RO-negative and positively selected for CCR7, excluded terminally differentiated effector memory CD45RA+ cells. About this clone itself: Antigen unknown.

This table comes from immunoSEQ multiplex PCR, and its TCRdb copy is limited to in-frame clones, with some not included. The data contain about 2.2 million clones, about 92% of them seen just once; the ten biggest clones take up under 2%. Trimming took 6 bases from V and 2 from J, leaving 17 bases between them. This CDR3 has 17 amino acids. In germline, CDR1 is MNHEY, CDR2 SMNVEV (reference sequence). Study conclusions and caveats: A few donors showed sharing of around 5% of naive CD4 clonotypes.

This chain connects TRBV27 to TRBJ2-6; D is unclear. Source material: naive CD8+ T cells from PBMCs. The origin of this receptor is a young man in good health. Some clones in this sample may be carry-over from other donors' samples. DNA of the CDR3: TGTGCCAGCAGGACCCTCGGGCAGTTTCCTGGGGCCAACGTCCTGACTTTC. It is translated as CASRTLGQFPGANVLTF.